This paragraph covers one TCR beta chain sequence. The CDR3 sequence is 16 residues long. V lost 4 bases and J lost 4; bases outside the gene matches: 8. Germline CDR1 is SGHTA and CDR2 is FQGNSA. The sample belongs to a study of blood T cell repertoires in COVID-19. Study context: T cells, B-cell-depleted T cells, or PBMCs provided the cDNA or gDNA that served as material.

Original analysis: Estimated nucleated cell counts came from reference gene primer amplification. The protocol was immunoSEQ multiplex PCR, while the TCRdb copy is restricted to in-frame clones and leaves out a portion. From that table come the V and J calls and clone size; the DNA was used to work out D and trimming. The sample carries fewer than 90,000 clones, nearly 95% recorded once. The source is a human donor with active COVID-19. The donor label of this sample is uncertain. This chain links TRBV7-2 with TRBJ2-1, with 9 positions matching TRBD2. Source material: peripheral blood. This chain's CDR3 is CASSSPPSGAYNEQFF. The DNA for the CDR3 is TGTGCCAGCAGCTCACCTCCTAGCGGGGCATACAATGAGCAGTTCTTC.